This entry lists 16 T cell receptor beta chains sequenced from one sample in a study of post-analysis software for immune sequencing data. Study-level findings and limits: The five TRBV segments detected at higher frequency in patients than in controls included TRBV5-6, TRBV5-1 and TRBV20-1.

Every TCR beta cDNA library bore unique molecular identifiers. Using its own MiXCR run on the PCR reads, TCRdb lists one record per CDR3 protein. The sample lists about 820,000 distinct CDR3 sequences; 53% were seen once. Their recognized antigens are unknown. Sequenced: blood. The receptors originated from a girl between 10 and 17 years old with multiple sclerosis.

The chain is built from TRBV15 and TRBJ1-1; D is possibly TRBD1 (6 bases). Between the trimmed V and J ends, which lost 0 bases and 7 bases, there was a span of 21 bases. The CDR3 runs to 17 residues. Germline CDR1 reads LNHNV; CDR2 reads YYDKDF (reference sequence). The CDR3 loop reads CATSRDAGVQPPIEAFF. In nucleotides, the CDR3 is TGTGCCACCAGCAGAGACGCAGGGGTCCAGCCCCCCATTGAAGCTTTCTTT.

This clonotype was observed a handful of times. This sequence joins TRBV14 and TRBJ2-5, with 10 bases fitting TRBD2. Per germline, CDR1 SGHDN and CDR2 FVKESK. V was pared by 4 bases and J by 2 bases, with 7 bases of the junction left unmatched. The CDR3 is 16 residues long. In nucleotides, the CDR3 is TGTGCCAGCAGCCTACTTAGCGGGGGGAGACAAGAGACCCAGTACTTC. Encoded protein: CASSLLSGGRQETQYF.

V usage is TRBV5-1 and J usage is TRBJ1-4; D remains ambiguous. The CDR3 consists of 15 residues. Trimming took 0 bases from V and 7 from J, leaving 13 bases between them. In germline, CDR1 is SGHRS, CDR2 YFSETQ. CDR3 DNA sequence: TGCGCCAGCAGCTTGGAAGGGTTCGGCGGTGAAAAACTGTTTTTT. It encodes CASSLEGFGGEKLFF.

This clonotype was seen a handful of times. The chain employs TRBV25-1 and TRBJ2-1; D remains ambiguous. Germline assignment: CDR1 MGHDK and CDR2 SYGVNS. The CDR3 extends over 15 amino acids. Trimming pared 4 bases from V and 2 bases from J, leaving 12 bases between. CDR3 in DNA: TGTGCCAGCAGTGTCGGTGGGCCACCCTACAATGAGCAGTTCTTC. It codes for CASSVGGPPYNEQFF.

Here the CDR3 DNA reads TGTGCCAGCAGCCAAGTCCCGGGACAGGGTCTAATCGACGAGCAGTACTTC. Encoded protein: CASSQVPGQGLIDEQYF. This chain joins TRBV14 and TRBJ2-7; 9 bases are a match to TRBD1. Germline V gene data show CDR1 as SGHDN and CDR2 as FVKESK. Trimming removed 1 base from V and 5 bases from J; junction bases left unmatched: 12. The CDR3 has 17 amino acids.

The rearrangement joins TRBV12-3 or TRBV12-4 to TRBJ2-3, with D tentatively TRBD1 (5 bases). The CDR3 is 14 residues long. V lost 6 bases and J lost 4, with 14 bases in between. As DNA, the CDR3 is TGTGCCAGCAGGAACCAGGGTGTACCAGATACGCAGTATTTT. It specifies CASRNQGVPDTQYF.

The table lists this clonotype with a few counts. The rearrangement joins TRBV7-9 to TRBJ2-7, with 10 nucleotides matching TRBD2. CDR1 is SEHNR, CDR2 FQNEAQ, per germline (reference sequence). The CDR3 totals 14 residues. J was trimmed by 5 bases and V by 6 bases; bases with no gene match: 7. The CDR3 sequence is CASSPSGSLNEQYF. The CDR3 bases are TGTGCCAGCAGTCCTAGCGGGAGTCTCAACGAGCAGTACTTC.

V gene TRBV25-1 combines with J gene TRBJ1-1, with 8 bases that match TRBD1. This CDR3 is built from 16 residues. Germline CDR1 reads MGHDK; CDR2 reads SYGVNS. V was pared by 0 bases and J by 4 bases, with 7 bases of the junction left unmatched. CDR3 in amino acids: CASSEYIRQGRTEAFF. CDR3 sequence (DNA): TGTGCCAGCAGTGAATATATTCGACAGGGGCGCACTGAAGCTTTCTTT.

The CDR3 DNA reads as TGTGCCAGCAGCTTACTCTCGCGGGAGGGCCTAACAGATACGCAGTATTTT. This translates into CASSLLSREGLTDTQYF. V usage is TRBV7-2 and J usage is TRBJ2-3; 9 nucleotides agree with TRBD2. Per germline, CDR1 SGHTA and CDR2 FQGNSA. The V gene end was trimmed by 2 bases and the J gene end by 3 bases; junction bases not matched to a gene: 9. The CDR3 runs to 17 residues.

Only a few counts were recorded for this clonotype. The rearrangement links TRBV6-6 to TRBJ2-3, with a weak D call TRBD1 (6 bases). The germline V and J ends were trimmed by 7 bases and 2 bases, with 16 bases remaining between them. Germline CDR1 and CDR2: MNHNY and SVGAGI (reference sequence). The CDR3 contains 15 residues. The CDR3 DNA sequence: TGTGCCAGCACCATAGGAGCAGGGGTCACAGATACGCAGTATTTT. Translated: CASTIGAGVTDTQYF.

This chain joins TRBV5-1 and TRBJ1-1, with 7 bases lining up with TRBD1. V shed 1 base and J 1 base; nucleotides not matched to a gene: 4. Germline CDR1 reads SGHRS; CDR2 reads YFSETQ. CDR3 length: 15 amino acids. The CDR3 spells CASSLQTGRNTEAFF. CDR3 in DNA: TGCGCCAGCAGCTTGCAGACAGGGAGGAACACTGAAGCTTTCTTT.

The V call is TRBV6-6, the J call TRBJ2-5, with TRBD2 identical over 10 bases. Trimming at V came to 2 bases and at J to 11 bases, leaving 11 bases not matched to a gene. This CDR3 is 15 amino acids long. Germline CDR1 and CDR2: MNHNY and SVGAGI (reference sequence). This chain's CDR3 is CASSYAEREGREQYF. The CDR3 DNA sequence: TGTGCCAGCAGTTACGCCGAGCGGGAGGGCAGGGAGCAGTACTTC.

The rearrangement links TRBV25-1 to TRBJ1-2, with D unresolved. CDR3 size: 15 residues. Germline CDR1 is MGHDK and CDR2 is SYGVNS. V dropped 4 bases and J dropped 4 bases, with 16 bases sitting between them. The CDR3 DNA is TGTGCCAGCAGTGCAGGCATCCAGGATTTCTATGGCTACACCTTC. Translated: CASSAGIQDFYGYTF.

This chain connects TRBV7-9 to TRBJ2-7, with D hard to call. CDR3 size: 15 residues. Trimming cost V 2 bases and J 3 bases, with 14 bases left between them. Germline CDR1 and CDR2: SEHNR and FQNEAQ (reference sequence). The CDR3 DNA reads as TGTGCCAGCAGCTTATATGAAGGGTTCCTCTACGAGCAGTACTTC. It encodes CASSLYEGFLYEQYF. The full variable domain, its missing parts supplied by reference TRBV7-9 and TRBJ2-7, is DTGVSQNPRHKITKRGQNVTFRCDPISEHNRLYWYRQTLGQGPEFLTYFQNEAQLEKSRLLSDRFSAERPKGSFSTLEIQRTEQGDSAMYLCASSLYEGFLYEQYFGPGTRLTVT.

V gene TRBV10-3 combines with J gene TRBJ2-3, with D unclear. Germline V gene data show CDR1 as ENHRY and CDR2 as SYGVKD. Trimming left V 4 bases short and J 6 bases short, with 17 bases between. This CDR3 spans 15 amino acids. Here the CDR3 reads CAISGSGIRLDTQYF. The CDR3 nucleotides are TGTGCCATCAGTGGGAGTGGGATACGGTTGGATACGCAGTATTTT.

Comment on this clonotype: An end of the junction differs from the germline gene, which may be a read error. This rearrangement joins TRBV5-1 to TRBJ2-7, with 10 bases fitting TRBD1. This CDR3 region has 14 residues. Looked up from germline, CDR1 is SGHRS and CDR2 is YFSETQ. The DNA of the CDR3 is TGCGCCGGCAGCTTGACGGGACAGGGGTACGAGCAGTACTTC. Translating gives CAGSLTGQGYEQYF. The full variable domain, in which reference TRBV5-1 and TRBJ2-7 provide the parts outside the CDR3, is KAGVTQTPRYLIKTRGQQVTLSCSPISGHRSVSWYQQTPGQGLQFLFEYFSETQRNKGNFPGRFSGRQFSNSRSEMNVSTLELGDSALYLCAGSLTGQGYEQYFGPGTRLTVT.